Listed below are T cell receptor beta chains from one sample, sequenced in a study of cytomegalovirus exposure and HLA in healthy donors. Sequenced by immunoSEQ multiplex PCR; TCRdb stores in-frame clones only, minus some. The sample lists some 250,000 clones; about 90% were seen once. The sequencing sample was made of PBMCs. Receptors were obtained from a woman aged 18-30 years in good health and CMV-seronegative. Both conserved end residues are part of each CDR3. D genes are given only for firm matches. Not every row has a clone size; where given, it reads once, few, many or a size class.

clone size: once; V gene: TRBV2; J gene: TRBJ2-3; D gene: .; CDR3 protein: CAISLLRADTQYF; CDR3 DNA: TGTGCCATCTCATTACTGCGGGCAGATACGCAGTATTTT
clone size: .; V gene: TRBV11-2; J gene: TRBJ2-1; D gene: .; CDR3 protein: CASSLSPYNEQFF; CDR3 DNA: TGTGCCAGCAGCTTATCTCCCTACAATGAGCAGTTCTTC
clone size: .; V gene: TRBV11-3; J gene: TRBJ2-2; D gene: .; CDR3 protein: CASSLEQGADTGELFF; CDR3 DNA: TGTGCCAGCAGCTTAGAGCAGGGTGCGGACACCGGGGAGCTGTTTTTT
clone size: few; V gene: TRBV7-8; J gene: TRBJ2-7; D gene: TRBD1; CDR3 protein: CASSSLSGTGNYEQYF; CDR3 DNA: TGTGCCAGCAGCTCCCTATCCGGGACAGGGAACTACGAGCAGTACTTC
clone size: .; V gene: TRBV4-3; J gene: TRBJ2-2; D gene: TRBD1; CDR3 protein: CASSQFGTGVGTGELFF; CDR3 DNA: TGCGCCAGCAGCCAATTCGGGACAGGGGTAGGCACCGGGGAGCTGTTTTTT
clone size: .; V gene: TRBV9; J gene: TRBJ1-6; D gene: .; CDR3 protein: CASSGDRFNSPLHF; CDR3 DNA: TGTGCCAGCAGCGGCGACAGGTTTAATTCACCCCTCCACTTT
clone size: .; V gene: TRBV2; J gene: TRBJ1-4; D gene: .; CDR3 protein: CASSDLGVGNEKLFF; CDR3 DNA: TGTGCCAGCAGTGACCTCGGGGTGGGGAATGAAAAACTGTTTTTT
clone size: .; V gene: TRBV7-7; J gene: TRBJ2-7; D gene: TRBD1; CDR3 protein: CASSLGQGVTYEQYF; CDR3 DNA: TGTGCTAGCAGCTTAGGGCAGGGGGTAACCTACGAGCAGTACTTC
clone size: .; V gene: TRBV14; J gene: TRBJ1-2; D gene: .; CDR3 protein: CASSQVQFVGYTF; CDR3 DNA: TGTGCCAGCAGCCAAGTACAATTCGTGGGCTACACCTTC
clone size: .; V gene: TRBV7-9; J gene: TRBJ2-7; D gene: TRBD1; CDR3 protein: CASSVNRDRGGREQYF; CDR3 DNA: TGTGCCAGCAGCGTCAACCGGGACAGGGGGGGTCGCGAGCAGTACTTC
clone size: once; V gene: TRBV4-1; J gene: TRBJ2-3; D gene: .; CDR3 protein: CASSRQGRPDTQYF; CDR3 DNA: TGCGCCAGCAGCCGCCAGGGGCGTCCAGATACGCAGTATTTT
clone size: .; V gene: TRBV29-1; J gene: TRBJ1-1; D gene: TRBD1; CDR3 protein: CSVEDPDRRQAFF; CDR3 DNA: TGCAGCGTTGAAGATCCGGACAGGCGCCAAGCTTTCTTT
clone size: .; V gene: TRBV6-6; J gene: TRBJ2-5; D gene: TRBD1; CDR3 protein: CASSYAGGETQYF; CDR3 DNA: TGTGCCAGCAGTTACGCAGGGGGTGAGACCCAGTACTTC
clone size: .; V gene: TRBV4-2; J gene: TRBJ2-5; D gene: .; CDR3 protein: CASSQVPNRQEETQYF; CDR3 DNA: TGTGCCAGCAGCCAAGTTCCCAACCGACAGGAGGAGACCCAGTACTTC
clone size: .; V gene: TRBV6-5; J gene: TRBJ2-3; D gene: TRBD1; CDR3 protein: CASRMGQNTDTQYF; CDR3 DNA: TGTGCCAGCAGGATGGGACAGAACACAGATACGCAGTATTTT
clone size: .; V gene: TRBV19; J gene: TRBJ2-4; D gene: TRBD1; CDR3 protein: CASSDRGLNIQYF; CDR3 DNA: TGTGCCAGTAGCGACAGGGGGCTAAACATTCAGTACTTC
clone size: .; V gene: TRBV27; J gene: TRBJ1-2; D gene: TRBD1; CDR3 protein: CASSPPGQPYGYTF; CDR3 DNA: TGTGCCAGCAGTCCCCCGGGACAGCCCTATGGCTACACCTTC
clone size: .; V gene: TRBV28; J gene: TRBJ2-1; D gene: TRBD2; CDR3 protein: CASSSGLAGVNEQFF; CDR3 DNA: TGTGCCAGCAGCTCTGGACTAGCGGGGGTGAATGAGCAGTTCTTC
clone size: .; V gene: TRBV9; J gene: TRBJ2-7; D gene: TRBD1; CDR3 protein: CASSVEGTGVDEQYF; CDR3 DNA: TGTGCCAGCAGCGTAGAGGGGACAGGGGTAGACGAGCAGTACTTC
clone size: .; V gene: TRBV5-6; J gene: TRBJ2-1; D gene: TRBD1; CDR3 protein: CASSSGTVGNEQFF; CDR3 DNA: TGTGCCAGCAGCTCCGGGACAGTAGGCAATGAGCAGTTCTTC
clone size: .; V gene: TRBV6-1; J gene: TRBJ2-5; D gene: TRBD1; CDR3 protein: CASSRDRGEETQYF; CDR3 DNA: TGTGCCAGCAGTAGGGACAGGGGGGAGGAGACCCAGTACTTC
clone size: .; V gene: TRBV30; J gene: TRBJ1-1; D gene: TRBD1; CDR3 protein: CAWSRDRGGLTEAFF; CDR3 DNA: TGTGCCTGGAGTCGGGACAGGGGAGGGTTGACTGAAGCTTTCTTT
clone size: .; V gene: TRBV2; J gene: TRBJ1-1; D gene: .; CDR3 protein: CASSEHWGQAEAFF; CDR3 DNA: TGTGCCAGCAGTGAACACTGGGGGCAGGCTGAAGCTTTCTTT
clone size: .; V gene: TRBV4-3; J gene: TRBJ2-7; D gene: TRBD2; CDR3 protein: CASSRGLGKYEQYF; CDR3 DNA: TGCGCCAGCAGCCGGGGACTAGGAAAGTACGAGCAGTACTTC
clone size: .; V gene: TRBV5-1; J gene: TRBJ1-6; D gene: .; CDR3 protein: CASSSGTAANSPLHF; CDR3 DNA: TGCGCCAGCAGCAGCGGGACGGCGGCTAATTCACCCCTCCACTTT